Listed here are 19 T cell receptor beta chains from one sample, sequenced in a study of T cells in tuberculosis. The repertoire was sequenced with immunoSEQ multiplex PCR; TCRdb's copy has only in-frame clones and lacks some. The sample has about 88,000 clones; around 90% are singletons. Thawed, overnight-rested PBMC were stained with GMM-loaded CD1B tetramer, viability dye and anti-CD3, then sorted. The CD1B tetramers carried C32 glucose monomycolate purified from Rhodococcus equi. The sequencing input was CD1b-GMM tetramer-negative cells sorted from PBMCs. Source of these receptors: an adult woman with latent tuberculosis.

The chain uses TRBV11-3 and TRBJ2-2; 8 bases align to TRBD2. Germline CDR1 is SGHNT and CDR2 is YENEEA. V was clipped by 3 bases and J by 7 bases; unmatched bases: 7. This CDR3 spans 15 amino acids. The CDR3 nucleotides read TGTGCCAGCAGCTTCAGCGGGGGAACCAGCGGGGAGCTGTTTTTT. Its protein product is CASSFSGGTSGELFF.

V and J are TRBV5-1 and TRBJ1-2, with 8 bases fitting TRBD1. The ends lost 3 bases at V and 8 bases at J; junction bases unmatched: 6. CDR3 length: 13 residues. Germline loops: CDR1 SGHRS, CDR2 YFSETQ. CDR3 in amino acids: CASSSTGERGYTF. The CDR3 DNA reads as TGCGCCAGCAGCTCGACAGGGGAGAGAGGCTACACCTTC.

The chain carries TRBV18 and TRBJ2-5; 8 bases are shared with TRBD2. Germline V gene data show CDR1 as KGHSH and CDR2 as LQKENI. The ends lost 4 bases at V and 6 bases at J; junction bases unmatched: 7. The length of the CDR3 is 14 residues. The CDR3 region is CASSLSGGRKTQYF. The CDR3 nucleotides are TGTGCCAGCTCACTTAGTGGCGGGAGGAAGACCCAGTACTTC. Filled out from reference TRBV18 and TRBJ2-5, the complete variable domain reads NAGVMQNPRHLVRRRGQEARLRCSPMKGHSHVYWYRQLPEEGLKFMVYLQKENIIDESGMPKERFSAEFPKEGPSILRIQQVVRGDSAAYFCASSLSGGRKTQYFGPGTRLLVL.

This clone was seen only once. The chain combines TRBV18 with TRBJ2-7; 12 positions match TRBD1. The CDR3 totals 15 residues. J gave up 5 bases and V 6 bases, and 8 bases lay outside the gene matches. CDR1 is KGHSH and CDR2 is LQKENI in the germline V gene. Here the CDR3 reads CASSLTRDRGHEQYV. CDR3 DNA: TGTGCCAGCTCCCTAACCCGGGACAGGGGGCACGAGCAGTACGTC.

The chain recombines TRBV15 with TRBJ2-5; a possible D gene is TRBD1 (6 bases). The germline gives CDR1 LNHNV, CDR2 YYDKDF (reference sequence). Trimming took 0 bases from V and 4 from J, leaving 12 bases between them. There are 15 residues in the CDR3. The CDR3: CATSRDQTGGETQYF. CDR3 sequence (DNA): TGTGCCACCAGCAGAGATCAGACAGGAGGAGAGACCCAGTACTTC.

The chain carries TRBV6-1 and TRBJ2-1, with D perhaps TRBD2 (7 bases). Trimming took 9 bases from V and 2 from J, leaving 14 bases between them. The germline V gene has CDR1 MNHNS and CDR2 SASEGT. This CDR3 is built from 14 residues. CDR3 protein: CASPRGGAYNEQFF. Written as DNA, the CDR3 is TGTGCCAGTCCCCGCGGGGGCGCCTACAATGAGCAGTTCTTC.

The J gene is TRBJ2-7, the V gene TRBV4-2, with 8 bases fitting TRBD1. This CDR3 is built from 14 residues. With V trimmed by 6 bases and J by 2 bases, 6 bases remained unmatched. Germline V gene sequence: CDR1 LGHNA, CDR2 YNFKEQ. CDR3 sequence: CASSQGAQAYEQYF. CDR3 DNA sequence: TGTGCCAGCAGTCAGGGGGCCCAGGCCTACGAGCAGTACTTC.

This sequence joins TRBV6-5 and TRBJ2-7, with TRBD1 matching over 8 bases. Trimming cost V 4 bases and J 1 base; bases outside gene matches: 6. This CDR3 region has 15 residues. Germline values: CDR1 MNHEY, CDR2 SVGAGI. The CDR3 loop reads CASSSAGTGSYEQYF. For the CDR3, the DNA is TGTGCCAGCAGTTCCGCCGGGACAGGTTCCTACGAGCAGTACTTC.

V and J are TRBV11-2 and TRBJ1-4; TRBD1 matches 10 bases. Germline assignment: CDR1 SGHAT and CDR2 FQNNGV. The ends lost 7 bases at V and 8 bases at J; junction bases unmatched: 13. This CDR3 contains 16 residues. The DNA for the CDR3 is TGTGCCAGCACCCTAGGGGCCTTGGGACAGGGGGAAAAACTGTTTTTT. Translated: CASTLGALGQGEKLFF.

This clone was seen a single time. The J gene is TRBJ2-7, the V gene TRBV28; the D gene is possibly TRBD1 (5 bases). Trimming stripped 6 bases from V and 2 bases from J, with 14 bases between. The germline gives CDR1 MDHEN, CDR2 SYDVKM. This CDR3 spans 14 amino acids. The CDR3 spells CASSQLTGPYEQYV. DNA of the CDR3: TGTGCCAGCAGCCAACTAACAGGCCCCTACGAGCAGTACGTC.

In its sample, this clone was seen once. The CDR3 DNA reads as TGTGCCAGCAGCTTGGGTGGGGCGAACTCCTACAATGAGCAGTTCTTC. This encodes CASSLGGANSYNEQFF. The chain couples TRBV5-4 to TRBJ2-1; perhaps TRBD1 as D (5 bases). Germline V gene data show CDR1 as SGHNT and CDR2 as YYREEE (reference sequence). The CDR3 sequence is 16 residues long. With 0 bases removed from V and 0 bases from J, the gap between germline ends came to 10 bases.

The chain employs TRBV14 and TRBJ2-1; D possibly corresponds to TRBD1 (5 bases). CDR3 length: 13 residues. In germline, CDR1 is SGHDN, CDR2 FVKESK. Deletions cut 5 bases from V and 4 bases from J, with 9 bases between. The CDR3 is CASSIYRYNEQFF. The CDR3 DNA reads as TGTGCCAGCAGCATTTACAGGTACAATGAGCAGTTCTTC.

V usage is TRBV5-1 and J usage is TRBJ1-1; 7 bases line up with TRBD1. Trimming took 4 bases from V and 1 from J; bases not matched to a gene: 4. This CDR3 contains 14 residues. Germline V gene sequence: CDR1 SGHRS, CDR2 YFSETQ. This chain's CDR3 is CASSRGTENTEAFF. In DNA form, the CDR3 reads TGCGCCAGCAGCCGCGGGACAGAGAACACTGAAGCTTTCTTT.

This clone appeared a single time. The CDR3 protein is CASSFLSNTGELFF. The CDR3 DNA reads as TGTGCCAGCAGTTTCCTTTCTAACACCGGGGAGCTGTTTTTT. The chain joins TRBV27 to TRBJ2-2; the D is unclear. The germline V gene has CDR1 MNHEY and CDR2 SMNVEV (reference sequence). The CDR3 length is 14 residues. V lost 3 bases and J lost 2, with 7 bases in between.

The CDR3 loop is CASSQEPTGGLNQPQHF. CDR3 nucleotide sequence: TGTGCCAGCAGCCAAGAACCTACAGGGGGCTTAAATCAGCCCCAGCATTTT. This rearrangement joins TRBV4-2 to TRBJ1-5; 9 bases align to TRBD1. CDR1 is LGHNA and CDR2 is YNFKEQ in the germline V gene. The CDR3 runs 17 residues. With V trimmed by 0 bases and J by 4 bases, 7 bases remained unmatched.

The CDR3 nucleotides are TGTGCCAGCAGCTCTTACAGGGGCGGAGGTAACACTGAAGCTTTCTTT. Protein product: CASSSYRGGGNTEAFF. J is TRBJ1-1 and V is TRBV7-6; 7 bases agree with TRBD1. The V and J ends lost 4 bases and 2 bases, in that order; junction bases with no gene match: 10. This CDR3 spans 16 amino acids. The germline V gene has CDR1 SGHVS and CDR2 FNYEAQ.

The V and J genes are TRBV9 and TRBJ1-6, with 7 bases aligning to TRBD1. J was trimmed by 7 bases and V by 3 bases; bases with no gene match: 7. Germline CDR1 is SGDLS and CDR2 is YYNGEE. The CDR3 spans 15 residues. CDR3 in amino acids: CASSESTGSNSPLHF. CDR3 bases: TGTGCCAGCAGCGAGTCGACAGGGAGCAATTCACCCCTCCACTTT. Supplemented by reference TRBV9 and TRBJ1-6, the full variable domain reads DSGVTQTPKHLITATGQRVTLRCSPRSGDLSVYWYQQSLDQGLQFLIQYYNGEERAKGNILERFSAQQFPDLHSELNLSSLELGDSALYFCASSESTGSNSPLHFGNGTRLTVT.

In its sample, this clone was seen once. The gene calls are TRBV10-3 and TRBJ2-7; D perhaps matches TRBD1 (5 bases). The V end was cut by 0 bases, the J end by 1 base, with 10 bases between. Per the germline V gene, CDR1 is ENHRY and CDR2 is SYGVKD. CDR3 length equals 15 residues. The CDR3 bases are TGTGCCATCAGTGAGTCGGATCCAGGGTCCTACGAGCAGTACTTC. Its translation is CAISESDPGSYEQYF.

This clone showed up just a few times. The chain combines TRBV6-1 with TRBJ1-2, with D perhaps matching TRBD1 (5 bases). Germline V gene sequence: CDR1 MNHNS, CDR2 SASEGT. V lost 3 bases and J 3 bases, leaving 5 bases between the germline ends. This CDR3 has 12 amino acids. In DNA form, the CDR3 reads TGTGCCAGCAGTGAGACAGACTATGGCTACACCTTC. As protein: CASSETDYGYTF.